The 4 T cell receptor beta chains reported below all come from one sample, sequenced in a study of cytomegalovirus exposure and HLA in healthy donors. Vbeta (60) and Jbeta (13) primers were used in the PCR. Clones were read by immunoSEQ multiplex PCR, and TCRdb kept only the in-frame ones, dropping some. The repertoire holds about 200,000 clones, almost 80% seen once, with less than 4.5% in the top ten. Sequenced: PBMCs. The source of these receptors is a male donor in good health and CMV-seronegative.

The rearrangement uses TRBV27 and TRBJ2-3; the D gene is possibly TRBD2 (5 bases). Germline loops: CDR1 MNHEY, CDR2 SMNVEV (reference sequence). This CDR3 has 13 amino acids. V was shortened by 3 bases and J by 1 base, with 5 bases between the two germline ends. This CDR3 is CASSFSGTDTQYF. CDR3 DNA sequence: TGTGCCAGCAGTTTTAGCGGCACAGATACGCAGTATTTT.

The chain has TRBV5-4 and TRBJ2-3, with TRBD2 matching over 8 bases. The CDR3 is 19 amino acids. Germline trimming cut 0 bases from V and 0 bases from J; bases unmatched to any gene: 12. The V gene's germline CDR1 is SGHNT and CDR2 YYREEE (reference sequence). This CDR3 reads CASSLGGAGARVSTDTQYF. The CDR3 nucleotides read TGTGCCAGCAGCTTGGGGGGAGCGGGGGCGAGGGTAAGCACAGATACGCAGTATTTT.

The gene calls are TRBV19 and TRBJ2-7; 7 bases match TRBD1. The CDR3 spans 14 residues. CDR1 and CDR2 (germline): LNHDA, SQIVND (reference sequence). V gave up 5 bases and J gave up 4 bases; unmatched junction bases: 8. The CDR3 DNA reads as TGTGCCAGTAGTTCCCTAGGACAGGTTTACGAGCAGTACTTC. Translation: CASSSLGQVYEQYF. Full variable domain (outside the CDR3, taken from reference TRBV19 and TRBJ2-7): DGGITQSPKYLFRKEGQNVTLSCEQNLNHDAMYWYRQDPGQGLRLIYYSQIVNDFQKGDIAEGYSVSREKKESFPLTVTSAQKNPTAFYLCASSSLGQVYEQYFGPGTRLTVT.

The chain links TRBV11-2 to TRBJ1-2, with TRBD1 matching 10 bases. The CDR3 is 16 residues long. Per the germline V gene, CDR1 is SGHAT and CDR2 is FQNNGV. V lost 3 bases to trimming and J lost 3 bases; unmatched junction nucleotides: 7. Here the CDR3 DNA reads TGTGCCAGCAGCTTCTCATTTGGACAGGGGGACTATGGCTACACCTTC. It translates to CASSFSFGQGDYGYTF.